A single sample is the source of the 17 T cell receptor beta chains below, sequenced in a study of blood T cell repertoires in COVID-19 (dated by TCRdb to the early 2020s). The method was the immunoSEQ multiplex PCR assay. In its TCRdb copy, this immuneACCESS table keeps in-frame sequences only and misses some clones. Where compared with another copy, unresolved V genes explain less than half of these, and the others have no known cause. A total of about 52,000 clones appear in this sample, approximately 89% of them only once. Around 5% of the sample is taken by the ten largest. The sample consisted of peripheral blood. These receptors came from a man in his 60s with active COVID-19.

The J gene is TRBJ2-7, the V gene TRBV7-2; the D gene is possibly TRBD1 (6 bases). Germline assignment: CDR1 SGHTA and CDR2 FQGNSA. The CDR3 runs 13 residues. With 6 bases removed from V and 3 bases from J, the gap between germline ends came to 12 bases. The CDR3 here is CASSHGQLYEQYF. The CDR3 DNA follows: TGTGCCAGCAGTCATGGACAGCTCTACGAGCAGTACTTC.

This chain connects TRBV4-3 to TRBJ2-3, with 8 nucleotides matching TRBD2. In germline, CDR1 is LGHNA, CDR2 YSLEER. The CDR3 totals 14 residues. J was trimmed by 1 base and V by 3 bases; bases with no gene match: 0. CDR3 region: CASSQREGTDTQYF. In nucleotides, the CDR3 is TGCGCCAGCAGCCAGCGGGAGGGCACAGATACGCAGTATTTT.

This chain joins TRBV28 and TRBJ2-1, with 8 bases aligning to TRBD2. This CDR3 spans 15 amino acids. V shed 2 bases and J 15 bases; nucleotides not matched to a gene: 15. Germline CDR1 is MDHEN and CDR2 is SYDVKM. The DNA of the CDR3 is TGTGCCAGCAGTTTAGGAGGTGGCGGGAGGCCCTCCCCGTTCTTC. Translated, it gives CASSLGGGGRPSPFF.

The V call is TRBV28, the J call TRBJ2-7; the D is unclear. The V gene lost 7 bases and the J gene lost 6 bases, with 10 bases spanning the gap. The CDR3 has 11 residues. Germline CDR1 reads MDHEN; CDR2 reads SYDVKM. In DNA form, the CDR3 reads TGTGCCAGCACTACGGGTTTCGAGCAGTACTTC. It codes for CASTTGFEQYF.

This clone was seen just once. This chain joins TRBV11-3 and TRBJ2-3, with no clear D. The CDR3 is made up of 14 amino acids. V dropped 5 bases and J dropped 0 bases, with 9 bases sitting between them. Germline V gives CDR1 SGHNT, CDR2 YENEEA. The CDR3 region is CASSPGGSTDTQYF. The CDR3 DNA follows: TGTGCCAGCAGCCCGGGTGGTAGCACAGATACGCAGTATTTT. The whole variable domain, filled in from reference TRBV11-3 and TRBJ2-3, reads EAGVVQSPRYKIIEKKQPVAFWCNPISGHNTLYWYLQNLGQGPELLIRYENEEAVDDSQLPKDRFSAERLKGVDSTLKIQPAELGDSAVYLCASSPGGSTDTQYFGPGTRLTVL.

CDR3 DNA: TGTGCCAGTAGGACACATGCTAACTATGGCTACACCTTC. Protein sequence: CASRTHANYGYTF. The chain combines TRBV28 with TRBJ1-2; TRBD1 is a possible D gene (5 bases). The CDR3 totals 13 residues. CDR1 is MDHEN and CDR2 is SYDVKM in the germline V gene. Deletions cut 9 bases from V and 0 bases from J, with 11 bases between.

The chain uses TRBV5-5 and TRBJ2-1; D is possibly TRBD2 (5 bases). Germline assignment: CDR1 SGHKS and CDR2 YYEKEE (reference sequence). The CDR3 loop spans 15 amino acids. V was cut by 2 bases and J by 0 bases, with 9 bases left in between. CDR3 protein: CASSFGSGSYNEQFF. CDR3 in DNA: TGTGCCAGCAGCTTTGGAAGCGGCTCCTACAATGAGCAGTTCTTC.

The chain combines TRBV10-3 with TRBJ2-3, with D perhaps matching TRBD2 (6 bases). The germline V gene encodes CDR1 ENHRY and CDR2 SYGVKD. The CDR3 consists of 15 residues. Trimming took off 2 bases at V and 4 bases at J, with 13 bases between the two ends. The CDR3 spells CAISEDSGGADTQYF. The CDR3, as DNA: TGTGCCATCAGTGAGGACAGCGGAGGGGCAGATACGCAGTATTTT.

V gene TRBV28 combines with J gene TRBJ1-5; 8 bases agree with TRBD1. This CDR3 region has 16 residues. In germline, CDR1 is MDHEN, CDR2 SYDVKM. V lost 6 bases and J lost 7; bases outside the gene matches: 14. The CDR3 sequence is CASRRGLQGVRQPQHF. In nucleotides, the CDR3 is TGTGCCAGCAGACGGGGCCTACAGGGGGTTAGGCAGCCCCAGCATTTT.

The CDR3 nucleotides read TGTGCCAGCAGTGAAATGGGGGCCGGTCAGCCCCAGCATTTT. It codes for CASSEMGAGQPQHF. The rearrangement uses TRBV2 and TRBJ1-5; D may be TRBD1 (6 bases). V dropped 2 bases and J dropped 6 bases, with 11 bases sitting between them. Germline V gives CDR1 SNHLY, CDR2 FYNNEI. This CDR3 contains 14 residues.

The chain has TRBV4-2 and TRBJ1-1; tentatively, D is TRBD1 (5 bases). V lost 4 bases, J lost 6 bases, and 18 bases lay in between. Per the germline V gene, CDR1 is LGHNA and CDR2 is YNFKEQ. CDR3 length: 15 amino acids. CDR3 DNA sequence: TGTGCCAGCAGCCGGGACTTAGGGGACGACGCTGAAGCTTTCTTT. Amino acids: CASSRDLGDDAEAFF.

V usage is TRBV28 and J usage is TRBJ2-7, with D perhaps TRBD2 (6 bases). Germline lookup yields CDR1 MDHEN and CDR2 SYDVKM. The V and J ends lost 8 bases and 0 bases respectively, with 17 bases between them. The CDR3 sequence is 15 residues long. In nucleotides, the CDR3 is TGTGCCAGCTACTCTTCTAGCGCGAACTCCTACGAGCAGTACTTC. It specifies CASYSSSANSYEQYF. The full variable domain, with the rest looked up from reference TRBV28 and TRBJ2-7, is DVKVTQSSRYLVKRTGEKVFLECVQDMDHENMFWYRQDPGLGLRLIYFSYDVKMKEKGDIPEGYSVSREKKERFSLILESASTNQTSMYLCASYSSSANSYEQYFGPGTRLTVT.

V gene TRBV6-5 combines with J gene TRBJ2-1, with TRBD2 matching 14 bases. Germline V lookup: CDR1 MNHEY, CDR2 SVGAGI. CDR3 length: 13 amino acids. V lost 6 bases, J lost 14 bases, and 6 bases stayed unmatched. DNA for the CDR3: TGTGCCAGCAGACTGGGACTAGCGGGAGAGAAGTTCTTC. This sequence encodes CASRLGLAGEKFF.

This chain links TRBV2 with TRBJ2-1; 7 positions match TRBD2. Germline V gene lookup returns CDR1 SNHLY and CDR2 FYNNEI. Trimming cost V 4 bases and J 12 bases; bases outside gene matches: 3. The CDR3 spans 11 residues. The CDR3 spells CASSARLAQFF. The CDR3, as DNA: TGTGCCAGCAGTGCCAGACTAGCGCAGTTCTTC.

The V gene is TRBV29-1, the J gene TRBJ2-1, with TRBD2 identical over 13 bases. In germline, CDR1 is SQVTM, CDR2 ANQGSEA. The junction had 7 bases not matched to a gene; V was cut back by 2 bases and J by 9 bases. The CDR3 length is 15 residues. CDR3 region: CSVETGLAGVGEQFF. Written as DNA, the CDR3 is TGCAGCGTTGAAACAGGACTAGCGGGAGTTGGTGAGCAGTTCTTC.

The rearrangement links TRBV2 to TRBJ2-7, with D maybe TRBD1 (5 bases). Germline V gene sequence: CDR1 SNHLY, CDR2 FYNNEI. Trimming shortened V by 7 bases and J by 0 bases, and 16 bases separated the two germline ends. The length of the CDR3 is 15 residues. Written as DNA, the CDR3 is TGTGCCAGCATTCCAGGGCCAGGAAGCTCCTACGAGCAGTACTTC. Amino acid sequence: CASIPGPGSSYEQYF.

This chain uses TRBV7-2 with TRBJ2-1; the match to TRBD2 covers 8 bases. The CDR3 extends over 17 amino acids. The ends lost 4 bases at V and 4 bases at J; junction bases unmatched: 12. The V gene's germline CDR1 is SGHTA and CDR2 FQGNSA. This CDR3 reads CASSSFGAGVRYNEQFF. The CDR3 DNA reads as TGTGCCAGCAGCTCTTTCGGAGCGGGAGTAAGGTACAATGAGCAGTTCTTC.